This TCR beta chain originates from a study of blood T cell repertoires in COVID-19. Study-level information: T cells, B-cell-depleted T cells, or PBMCs provided the cDNA or gDNA that served as material.

The CDR3 extends over 13 amino acids. The V end was cut by 6 bases, the J end by 0 bases, with 6 bases between. Profiling relied on immunoSEQ multiplex PCR, and the TCRdb table lists in-frame clones only, not all of them. This sample yields some 170,000 clones, of which about 87% are seen a single time; roughly 1.4% belongs to the top ten. Sequences were obtained from peripheral blood. The clonotype originates from a woman in her forties or fifties with acute or convalescent COVID-19. The chain is built from TRBV23-1 and TRBJ1-3; weak D call: TRBD1 (6 bases). TRBV23-1 is known as an ORF, though its function is uncertain. The CDR3 DNA is TGCGCCAGCAGGGACAGCTCTGGAAACACCATATATTTT. Translation: CASRDSSGNTIYF.